This T cell receptor beta chain was captured in a study of shared clonotypes between healthy human individuals. Findings and limits, study-wide: The study found lower generation probabilities in non-shared clonotypes than in those shared by all four donors. Estimated clonotype richness was generally higher in naive than memory subsets.

This clone was counted between two and nine times. The antigen remains undetermined. Each subset's genomic DNA was split evenly across several immunoSEQ plates. Only in-frame clones appear in the TCRdb table, and some are missing; sequencing was by immunoSEQ multiplex PCR. The sample shows about 660,000 clones, around 74% of them seen only once. The germline V gene has CDR1 LNHDA and CDR2 SQIVND (reference sequence). Deletions cut 5 bases from V and 0 bases from J, with 11 bases between. This CDR3 comprises 15 residues. The material sequenced was memory CD4+ T cells sorted from blood. Subset defined: CD45RA-negative fraction. The chain has TRBV19 and TRBJ2-1, with no clear D. The receptor was derived from a woman aged 30 to 39 in good health. The CDR3 spells CASSVLPSSYNEQFF. Written as DNA, the CDR3 is TGTGCCAGTAGTGTACTCCCTAGCTCCTACAATGAGCAGTTCTTC.